The T cell receptor (beta chain) under discussion was sequenced for a study of T cells in localized non-small cell lung cancer. Notes on the study in general: The study detected a median roughly 57 of the top 100 tumor clones in adjacent lung. Sequencing covered just one tumor region, so heterogeneity cannot be ruled out.

This CDR3 spans 21 amino acids. V was pared by 4 bases and J by 0 bases, with 25 bases between. Data came from immunoSEQ multiplex PCR; TCRdb stores just in-frame clones and leaves some out. The table records roughly 16,000 clones, about four fifths of them present only once. On this clone: Antigen unknown.

The chain recombines TRBV23-1 with TRBJ1-6; possibly TRBD1 for D (5 bases). TRBV23-1 is an ORF, with its function uncertain. The sample consisted of peripheral blood, taken before any cancer treatment. The origin of this receptor is a male donor aged 60 or over with stage III lung adenocarcinoma. The CDR3 region is CASSRIIRRQGDSSYNSPLHF. The DNA of the CDR3 is TGCGCCAGCAGTCGAATAATTAGAAGGCAGGGCGATAGCTCCTATAATTCACCCCTCCACTTT.